Listed below are T cell receptor beta chains from one sample, sequenced in a study of OX40 agonist ivuxolimab in advanced cancers. Clones were read by immunoSEQ multiplex PCR, and TCRdb kept only the in-frame ones, dropping some. The data show about 99,000 clones, around 96% seen once. The sample consisted of CD4+ or CD8+ T cells sorted from blood, taken in a trial of the OX40 agonist ivuxolimab. Source of these receptors: an adult with an advanced solid tumor such as melanoma, head and neck, liver or kidney cancer. CDR3s leave out the opening cysteine and the closing phenylalanine or tryptophan.

>TRBJ2-3|TRBV27
ASSLLRPEGTDTQY
>TRBJ2-7|TRBV28
ASRPSRGWYEQY
>TRBJ2-7|TRBV7-6
ASSPQGAYEQY
>TRBJ2-7|TRBV5-4
ASSKTGTLTLYEQY
>TRBJ2-3|TRBV6-5
ASSARLLGTDTQY
>TRBJ1-1|TRBV4-1
ASSQVAGTEAF
>TRBJ2-7|TRBV9
ASSAGGTGQSEQY
>TRBJ2-4|TRBV5-4
ASSLKGENIQY
>TRBJ1-3|TRBV7-9
ASSETGQGNTIY
>TRBJ1-1|TRBV19
ASRPETGEGTEAF
>TRBJ2-3|TRBV5-8
ASSLTGMDTQY
>TRBJ2-3|TRBV15
ATSRGTGADTQY
>TRBJ2-3|TRBV2
ASSSYSGGTTDTQY
>TRBJ1-5|TRBV14
ASSQVLGQPQH
>TRBJ1-2|TRBV4-1
ASSQDFGYYGYT
>TRBJ2-3|TRBV11-1
ASSLGGTDTQY
>TRBJ2-1|TRBV9
ASSPWDRGASFYNEQF
>TRBJ2-1|TRBV2
ASSPGQLLNEQF
>TRBJ2-7|TRBV11-2
ASSLRQGPQVEQY
>TRBJ2-7|TRBV28
ASSSPGLAGREQY
>TRBJ2-3|TRBV5-1
ASSLSEAGGTDTQY
>TRBJ2-1|TRBV11-3
ASSFGLAGNSYNEQF
>TRBJ2-7|TRBV28
ASSLQWAGNYEQY
>TRBJ2-2|TRBV11-3
ASSLDGEESTGELF